This is a list of T cell receptor beta chains from one sample in a study of control samples from healthy donors and cancer patients. Some clones are missing from TCRdb's copy, which holds only in-frame ones; the method was immunoSEQ multiplex PCR. The sample consists of about 140,000 clones, over 85% of them appearing once. Material: blood. The receptors here all came from a man aged 25 to 40 in good health. CDR3s include the opening cysteine and the closing phenylalanine or tryptophan. D genes are given only for firm matches.

. | TRBJ2-7 | TRBV21-1 | CASTLGCYEQYF
. | TRBJ2-7 | TRBV29-1 | CSVGTGVPYEQYF
. | TRBJ1-1 | TRBV4-1 | CASSFRTVLAGAFF
. | TRBJ1-1 | TRBV28 | CASSLFSGMNTEAFF
. | TRBJ1-2 | TRBV11-2 | CASSTEGDGYTF
. | TRBJ1-5 | TRBV21-1 | CASRRWVVGNQPQHF
TRBD1 | TRBJ1-2 | TRBV30 | CAWSPGTVGYTF
. | TRBJ1-5 | TRBV19 | CASRGGKIGNQPQHF
. | TRBJ2-1 | TRBV21-1 | CASSKAVIGLVFTNEQFF
TRBD2 | TRBJ2-1 | TRBV7-2 | CASSSYAGGGNEQFF
. | TRBJ2-6 | TRBV28 | CASRISGANVLTF
. | TRBJ2-1 | TRBV11-3 | CASSSRIGPFQGGEQFF
. | TRBJ2-7 | TRBV5-8 | CASSDPVWMF
TRBD2 | TRBJ2-2 | TRBV28 | CASSGGGRPNAGELFF
. | TRBJ1-6 | TRBV9 | CASSVERTRHNSPLHF
. | TRBJ1-4 | TRBV30 | CAWSHGAANEKLFF
TRBD1 | TRBJ1-2 | TRBV6-5 | CAAGGGSAGGYGYTF
TRBD1 | TRBJ2-3 | TRBV11-3 | CASRIGTGHTDTQYF
TRBD2 | TRBJ2-1 | TRBV28 | CASSLTKGLVGYNEQFF
TRBD2 | TRBJ2-7 | TRBV2 | CASDERGREQYF
TRBD2 | TRBJ2-1 | TRBV10-3 | CAISPLEREGNEQFF
. | TRBJ2-7 | TRBV7-2 | CASSPLRGPYEQYF
. | TRBJ1-4 | TRBV28 | CASSRYRAKSSTNEKLFF
. | TRBJ1-1 | TRBV28 | CASSIQVNEAFF
. | TRBJ2-7 | TRBV5-1 | CASSPDGRGEYF
. | TRBJ1-4 | TRBV6-6 | CASSTEGGAREKLFF
. | TRBJ1-5 | TRBV18 | CASSGRNQPQHF
TRBD1 | TRBJ1-5 | TRBV6-5 | CASSRDRASNQPQHF
. | TRBJ1-5 | TRBV28 | CASRGGVQPQHF
TRBD1 | TRBJ1-6 | TRBV5-1 | CASSLEGTGYNSPLHF
. | TRBJ2-2 | TRBV11-3 | CASSSAGGELFF
. | TRBJ2-1 | TRBV6-2/TRBV6-3 | CASSYVDTGYNEQFF
. | TRBJ1-6 | TRBV6-6 | CASTNGIRSYNSPLHF
TRBD1 | TRBJ2-7 | TRBV5-5 | CASSLRQGPNYEQYF
. | TRBJ1-1 | TRBV4-1 | CASSTSLNRQGPRAEAFF
. | TRBJ1-4 | TRBV19 | CASSIGAGRGEKLFF
. | TRBJ1-1 | TRBV11-2 | CASSLVVGTEAFF
. | TRBJ2-7 | TRBV6-6 | CASSSRDRSSYEQYF
. | TRBJ1-2 | TRBV20-1 | CSVSSNYGYTF
TRBD1 | TRBJ1-2 | TRBV27 | CASSFWAGGNYGYTF
TRBD1 | TRBJ1-2 | TRBV30 | CAWSQDRGEGYTF